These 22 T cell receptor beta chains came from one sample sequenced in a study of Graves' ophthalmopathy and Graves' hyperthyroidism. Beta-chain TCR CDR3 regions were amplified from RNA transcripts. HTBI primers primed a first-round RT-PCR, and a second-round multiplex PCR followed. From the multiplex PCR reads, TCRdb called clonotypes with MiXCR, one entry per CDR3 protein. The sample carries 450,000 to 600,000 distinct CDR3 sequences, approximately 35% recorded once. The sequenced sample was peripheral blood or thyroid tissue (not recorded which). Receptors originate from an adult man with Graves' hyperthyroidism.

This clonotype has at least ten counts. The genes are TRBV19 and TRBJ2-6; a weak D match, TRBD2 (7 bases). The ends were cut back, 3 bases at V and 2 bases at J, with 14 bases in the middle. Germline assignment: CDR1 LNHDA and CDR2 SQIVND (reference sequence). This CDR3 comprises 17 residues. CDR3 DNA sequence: TGTGCCAGTAGTATCCCCGGGGGGCCAACTGGGGCCAACGTCCTGACTTTC. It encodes CASSIPGGPTGANVLTF.

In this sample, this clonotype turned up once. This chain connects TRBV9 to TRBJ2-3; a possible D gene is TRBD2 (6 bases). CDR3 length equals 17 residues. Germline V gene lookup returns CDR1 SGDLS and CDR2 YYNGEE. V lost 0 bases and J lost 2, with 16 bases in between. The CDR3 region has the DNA TGTGCCAGCAGCGTAGTGACGGGAGCCGCCTCCACAGATACGCAGTATTTT. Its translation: CASSVVTGAASTDTQYF.

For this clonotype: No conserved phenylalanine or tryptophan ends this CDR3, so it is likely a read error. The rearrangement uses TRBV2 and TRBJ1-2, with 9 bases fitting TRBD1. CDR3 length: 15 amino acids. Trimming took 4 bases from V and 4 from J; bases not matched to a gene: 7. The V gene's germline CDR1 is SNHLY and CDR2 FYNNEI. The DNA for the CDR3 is TGTGCCAGCAGTGTCGACAGGGGGTCGGGCTATGGCTACACCTCC. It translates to CASSVDRGSGYGYTS.

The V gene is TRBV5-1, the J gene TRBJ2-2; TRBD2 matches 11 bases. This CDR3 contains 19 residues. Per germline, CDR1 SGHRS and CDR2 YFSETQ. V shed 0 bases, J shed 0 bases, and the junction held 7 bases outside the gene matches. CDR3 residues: CASSLAGTSGHTNTGELFF. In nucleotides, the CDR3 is TGCGCCAGCAGCTTGGCGGGGACTAGCGGTCACACGAACACCGGGGAGCTGTTTTTT.

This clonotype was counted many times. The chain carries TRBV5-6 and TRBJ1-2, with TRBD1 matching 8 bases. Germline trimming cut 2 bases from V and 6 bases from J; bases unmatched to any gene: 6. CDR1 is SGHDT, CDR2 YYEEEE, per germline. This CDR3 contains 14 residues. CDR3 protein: CASSFGQGHHGYTF. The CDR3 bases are TGTGCCAGCAGCTTTGGACAGGGCCACCATGGCTACACCTTC. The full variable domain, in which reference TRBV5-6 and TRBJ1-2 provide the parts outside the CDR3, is DAGVTQSPTHLIKTRGQQVTLRCSPKSGHDTVSWYQQALGQGPQFIFQYYEEEERQRGNFPDRFSGHQFPNYSSELNVNALLLGDSALYLCASSFGQGHHGYTFGSGTRLTVV.

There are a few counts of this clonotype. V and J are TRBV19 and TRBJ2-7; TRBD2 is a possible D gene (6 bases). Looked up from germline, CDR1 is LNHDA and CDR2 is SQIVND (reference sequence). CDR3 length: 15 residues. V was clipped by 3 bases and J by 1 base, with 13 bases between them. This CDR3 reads CASSIVAGTSYEQYF. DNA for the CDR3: TGTGCCAGTAGTATCGTCGCGGGAACATCCTACGAGCAGTACTTC. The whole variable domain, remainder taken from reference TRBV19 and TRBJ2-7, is DGGITQSPKYLFRKEGQNVTLSCEQNLNHDAMYWYRQDPGQGLRLIYYSQIVNDFQKGDIAEGYSVSREKKESFPLTVTSAQKNPTAFYLCASSIVAGTSYEQYFGPGTRLTVT.

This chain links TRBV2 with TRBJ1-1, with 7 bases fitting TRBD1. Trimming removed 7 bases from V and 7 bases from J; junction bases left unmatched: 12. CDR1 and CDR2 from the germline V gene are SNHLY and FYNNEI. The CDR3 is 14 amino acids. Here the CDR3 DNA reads TGTGCCAGCAAGGATATGCTGGCAGGGGGTGAAGCTTTCTTT. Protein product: CASKDMLAGGEAFF.

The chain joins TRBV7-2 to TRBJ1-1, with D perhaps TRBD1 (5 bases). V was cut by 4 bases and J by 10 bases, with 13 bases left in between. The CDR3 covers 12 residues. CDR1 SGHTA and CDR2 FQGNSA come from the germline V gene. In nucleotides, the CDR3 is TGTGCCAGCAGCTCGCCGGGCACAGGAGCTTTCTTT. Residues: CASSSPGTGAFF.

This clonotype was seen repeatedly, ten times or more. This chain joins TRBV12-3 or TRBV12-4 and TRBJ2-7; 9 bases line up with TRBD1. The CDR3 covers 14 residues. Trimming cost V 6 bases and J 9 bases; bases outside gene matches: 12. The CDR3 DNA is TGTGCCAGCAGCCCGACAGGGGGGAGATCGGGGCAGTACTTC. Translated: CASSPTGGRSGQYF.

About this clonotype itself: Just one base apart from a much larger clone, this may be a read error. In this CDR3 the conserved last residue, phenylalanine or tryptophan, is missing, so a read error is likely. CDR3 amino acids: CASSGTVKETQYL. The DNA for the CDR3 is TGTGCCAGCAGTGGGACGGTTAAGGAGACCCAGTACTTA. The rearrangement joins TRBV12-3 or TRBV12-4 to TRBJ2-5; D may be TRBD1 or TRBD2 (5 bases each). V lost 5 bases to trimming and J lost 5 bases, with 12 bases between them. This CDR3 has 13 residues.

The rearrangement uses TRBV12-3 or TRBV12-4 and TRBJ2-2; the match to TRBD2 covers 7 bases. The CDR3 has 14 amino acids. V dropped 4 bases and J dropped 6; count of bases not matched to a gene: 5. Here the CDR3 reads CASSYSGGSGELFF. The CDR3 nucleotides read TGTGCCAGCAGTTACTCCGGGGGGTCCGGGGAGCTGTTTTTT.

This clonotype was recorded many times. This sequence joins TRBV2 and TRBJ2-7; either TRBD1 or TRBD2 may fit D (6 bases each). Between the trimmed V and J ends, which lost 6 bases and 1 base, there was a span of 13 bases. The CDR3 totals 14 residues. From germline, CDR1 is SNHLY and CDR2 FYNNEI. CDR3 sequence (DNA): TGTGCCAGCAGGGGGGGCCTTATGTCCTACGAGCAGTACTTC. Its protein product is CASRGGLMSYEQYF.

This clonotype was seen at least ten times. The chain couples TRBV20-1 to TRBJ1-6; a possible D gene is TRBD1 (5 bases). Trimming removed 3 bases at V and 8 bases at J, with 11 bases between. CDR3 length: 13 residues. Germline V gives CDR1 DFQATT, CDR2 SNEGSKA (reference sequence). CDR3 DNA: TGCAGTGCTAGGACAGATTTGGATTCACCCCTCCACTTT. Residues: CSARTDLDSPLHF.

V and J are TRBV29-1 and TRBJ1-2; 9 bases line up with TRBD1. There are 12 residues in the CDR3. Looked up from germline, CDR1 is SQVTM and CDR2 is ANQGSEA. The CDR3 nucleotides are TGCACCCAGGGACAGGGTAACTATGGCTACACCTTC. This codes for CTQGQGNYGYTF.

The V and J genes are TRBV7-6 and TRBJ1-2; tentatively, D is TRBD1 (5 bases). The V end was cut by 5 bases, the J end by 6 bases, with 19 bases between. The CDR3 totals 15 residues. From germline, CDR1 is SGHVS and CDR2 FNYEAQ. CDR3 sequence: CASSGLAGDVDGYTF. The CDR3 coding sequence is TGTGCCAGCAGCGGACTAGCGGGGGACGTGGATGGCTACACCTTC.

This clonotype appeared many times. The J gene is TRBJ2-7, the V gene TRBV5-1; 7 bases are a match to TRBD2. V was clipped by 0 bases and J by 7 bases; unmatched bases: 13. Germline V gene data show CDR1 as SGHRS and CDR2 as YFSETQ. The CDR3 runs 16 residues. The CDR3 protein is CASSLAIGSGGGEQYF. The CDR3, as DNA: TGCGCCAGCAGCTTGGCGATCGGATCGGGAGGCGGGGAGCAGTACTTC.

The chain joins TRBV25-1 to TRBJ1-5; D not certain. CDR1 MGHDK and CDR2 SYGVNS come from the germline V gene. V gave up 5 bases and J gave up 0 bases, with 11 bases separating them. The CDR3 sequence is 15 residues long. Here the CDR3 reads CASSTAGDSNQPQHF. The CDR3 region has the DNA TGTGCCAGCAGTACGGCAGGCGATAGCAATCAGCCCCAGCATTTT.

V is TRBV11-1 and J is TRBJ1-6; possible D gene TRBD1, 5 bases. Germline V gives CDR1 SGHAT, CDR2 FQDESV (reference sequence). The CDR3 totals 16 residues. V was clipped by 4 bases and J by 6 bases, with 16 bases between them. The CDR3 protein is CASSSHDLQVNSPLHF. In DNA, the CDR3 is TGTGCCAGCAGCTCGCACGACCTACAGGTTAATTCACCCCTCCACTTT.

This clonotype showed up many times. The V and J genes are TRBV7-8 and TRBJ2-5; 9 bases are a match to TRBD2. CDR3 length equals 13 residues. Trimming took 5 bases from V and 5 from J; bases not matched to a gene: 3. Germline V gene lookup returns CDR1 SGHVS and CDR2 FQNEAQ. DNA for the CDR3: TGTGCCAGCAGCCGGACTAGCGTGGAGACCCAGTACTTC. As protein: CASSRTSVETQYF.

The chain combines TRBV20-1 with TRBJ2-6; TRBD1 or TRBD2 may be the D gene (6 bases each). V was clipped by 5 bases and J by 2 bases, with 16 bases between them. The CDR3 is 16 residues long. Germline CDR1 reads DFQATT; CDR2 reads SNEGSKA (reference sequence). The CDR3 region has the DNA TGCAGTGCTGGAGGGGGACTCAGGGCTGGGGCCAACGTCCTGACTTTC. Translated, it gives CSAGGGLRAGANVLTF.

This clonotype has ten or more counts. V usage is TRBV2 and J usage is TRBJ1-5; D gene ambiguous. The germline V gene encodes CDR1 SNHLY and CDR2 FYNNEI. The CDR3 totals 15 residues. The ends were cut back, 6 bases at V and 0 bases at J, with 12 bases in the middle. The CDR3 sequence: CASSTWRDSNQPQHF. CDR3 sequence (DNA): TGTGCCAGCAGCACCTGGAGGGATAGCAATCAGCCCCAGCATTTT.

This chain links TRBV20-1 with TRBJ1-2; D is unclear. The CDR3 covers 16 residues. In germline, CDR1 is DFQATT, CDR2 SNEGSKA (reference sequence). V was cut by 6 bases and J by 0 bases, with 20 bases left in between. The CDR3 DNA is TGCAGTGCCACACAGACGTCTAGCGGGGCTAACTATGGCTACACCTTC. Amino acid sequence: CSATQTSSGANYGYTF.